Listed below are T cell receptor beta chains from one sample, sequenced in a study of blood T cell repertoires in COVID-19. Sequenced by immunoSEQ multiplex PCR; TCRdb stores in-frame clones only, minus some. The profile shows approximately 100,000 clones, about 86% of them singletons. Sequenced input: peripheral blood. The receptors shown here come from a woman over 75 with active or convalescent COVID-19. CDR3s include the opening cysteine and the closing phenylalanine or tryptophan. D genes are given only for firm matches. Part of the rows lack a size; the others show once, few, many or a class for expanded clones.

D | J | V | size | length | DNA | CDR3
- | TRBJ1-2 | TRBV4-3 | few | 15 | TGCGCCAGCAGCCAAGATCGCGCCCTCAACTATGGCTACACCTTC | CASSQDRALNYGYTF
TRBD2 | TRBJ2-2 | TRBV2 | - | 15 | TGTGCCAGCAGTGGGACTAGCGAGCACACCGGGGAGCTGTTTTTT | CASSGTSEHTGELFF
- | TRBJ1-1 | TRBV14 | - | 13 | TGTGCCAGCAGCCGTGAGAGAAACGCTGAAGCTTTCTTT | CASSRERNAEAFF
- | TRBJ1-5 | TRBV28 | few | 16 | TGTGCCAGCAGTCGGGACAAGGCTTATAGCAATCAGCCCCAGCATTTT | CASSRDKAYSNQPQHF
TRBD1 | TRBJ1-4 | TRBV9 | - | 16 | TGTGCCAGCAGCAACGGTTATTCGACAGGGGATGAAAAACTGTTTTTT | CASSNGYSTGDEKLFF
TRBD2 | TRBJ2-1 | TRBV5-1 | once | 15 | TGCGCCAGCAGCACCGCGGGGGGGTACCACAATGAGCAGTTCTTC | CASSTAGGYHNEQFF
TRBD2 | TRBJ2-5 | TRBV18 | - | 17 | TGTGCCAGCTCACCGCGGGGGGCACATGAAGGCCAAGAGACCCAGTACTTC | CASSPRGAHEGQETQYF
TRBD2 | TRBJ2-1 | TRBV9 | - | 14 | TGTGCCAGCAGCGACCGGACTAGGGGCAATGAGCAGTTCTTC | CASSDRTRGNEQFF
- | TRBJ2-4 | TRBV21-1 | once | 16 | TGTGCCAGCAGCAAGGGACAGGGAAACCCCAAAAACATTCAGTACTTC | CASSKGQGNPKNIQYF
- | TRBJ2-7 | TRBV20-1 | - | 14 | TGCAGTGCTAGTGGGGCGCCGGGGGTCTACGAGCAGTACTTC | CSASGAPGVYEQYF
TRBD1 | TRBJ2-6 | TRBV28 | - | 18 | TGTGCCAGCAGTTCGCTGACAGGGGCAGGCTCTGGGGCCAACGTCCTGACTTTC | CASSSLTGAGSGANVLTF
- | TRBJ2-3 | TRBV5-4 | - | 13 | TGTGCCAGCAGCTTGGCCGGTACAGATACGCAGTATTTT | CASSLAGTDTQYF
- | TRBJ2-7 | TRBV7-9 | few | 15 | TGTGCCAGCAGCCCGCGAGGGTGGACGCCCTACGAGCAGTACTTC | CASSPRGWTPYEQYF
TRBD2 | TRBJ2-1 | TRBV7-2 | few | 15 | TGTGCCAGCAGCTTACAGCGGGGGGGTTACAATGAGCAGTTCTTC | CASSLQRGGYNEQFF
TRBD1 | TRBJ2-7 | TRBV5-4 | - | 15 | TGTGCCAGCAGCTCTGTCGGGACAGGGGGCTACGAGCAGTACTTC | CASSSVGTGGYEQYF
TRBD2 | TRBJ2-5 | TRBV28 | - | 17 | TGTGCCAGCAGTTCCTTTCGACTAGCGGGAGATAGGGAGACCCAGTACTTC | CASSSFRLAGDRETQYF
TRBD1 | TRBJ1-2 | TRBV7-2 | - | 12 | TGTGCCAGCAGCCTGACAGGGACTGGCTACACCTTC | CASSLTGTGYTF
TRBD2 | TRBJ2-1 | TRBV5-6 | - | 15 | TGTGCCAGCAGCCTGACTAGCGGGGATTACAATGAGCAGTTCTTC | CASSLTSGDYNEQFF
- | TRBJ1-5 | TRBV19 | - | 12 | TGTGCCACCTCGGGGGGGTTTCAGCCCCAGCATTTT | CATSGGFQPQHF
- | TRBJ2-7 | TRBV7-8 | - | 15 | TGTGCCAGCAGCGATGGGACAAAATTTCTCTACGAGCAGTACTTC | CASSDGTKFLYEQYF
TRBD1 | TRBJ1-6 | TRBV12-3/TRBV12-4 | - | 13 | TGTGCCAGCAGTGGACAGGGGAATTCACCCCTCCACTTT | CASSGQGNSPLHF
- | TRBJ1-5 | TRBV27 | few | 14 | TGTGCCAGCACGGGGAGTATCGGCAATCAGCCCCAGCATTTT | CASTGSIGNQPQHF
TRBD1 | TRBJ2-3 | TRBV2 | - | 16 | TGTGCCAGCAGTGCCGACAGGGGGCGGGGGACAGATACGCAGTATTTT | CASSADRGRGTDTQYF
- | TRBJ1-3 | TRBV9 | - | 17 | TGTGCCAGCAGCGGAGCCCTCGGGAGAAGCTCTGGAAACACCATATATTTT | CASSGALGRSSGNTIYF
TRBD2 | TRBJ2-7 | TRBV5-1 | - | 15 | TGCGCCAGCAGCTCGCCGGGACTAGCAGTCTACGAGCAGTACTTC | CASSSPGLAVYEQYF
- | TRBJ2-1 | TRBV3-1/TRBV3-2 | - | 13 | TGTGCCAGCAGCCAAAATCGCAGGGTTCATCAGTTCTTC | CASSQNRRVHQFF
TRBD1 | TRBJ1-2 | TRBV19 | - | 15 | TGTGCCAGCTTAGACAGGGCCGTTTCGTTGAGTGGCTACACCTTC | CASLDRAVSLSGYTF
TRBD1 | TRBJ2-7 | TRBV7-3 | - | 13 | TGTGCCAGCAGCCTTTACAGGGGTAGCGAGCAGTACTTC | CASSLYRGSEQYF
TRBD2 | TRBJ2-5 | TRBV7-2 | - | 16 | TGTGCCAGCAGCAACGGACTAGCGGCGTACCAAGAGACCCAGTACTTC | CASSNGLAAYQETQYF
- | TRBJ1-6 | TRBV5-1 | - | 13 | TGCGCCAGCAGCTTGGACAGGGAATTTCGCCTCCACTTT | CASSLDREFRLHF
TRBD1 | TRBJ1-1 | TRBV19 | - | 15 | TGTGCCAGTAGTACAGGACAGGGGATGAACACTGAAGCTTTCTTT | CASSTGQGMNTEAFF
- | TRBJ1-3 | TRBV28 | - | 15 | TGTGGTAGCATTGAGTATACGAGCTCTGGAAACACCATATATTTT | CGSIEYTSSGNTIYF
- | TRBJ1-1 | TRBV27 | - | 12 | TGTGCCAGCAATGGCATGAACACTGAAGCTTTCTTT | CASNGMNTEAFF
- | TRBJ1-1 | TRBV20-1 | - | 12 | TGCAGTGCTAGTGATGTGGGCCTACTAGCTTTCTTT | CSASDVGLLAFF
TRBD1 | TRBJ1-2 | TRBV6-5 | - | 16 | TGTGCCAGCAGTTACGAAGTTGAAGCGCAGGGGGCCGGCTACACCTTC | CASSYEVEAQGAGYTF
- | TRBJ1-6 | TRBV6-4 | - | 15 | TGTGCCAGCAGTGACTCTTGGGCAAATAATTCACCCCTCCACTTT | CASSDSWANNSPLHF
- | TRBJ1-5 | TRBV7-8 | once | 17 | TGTGCCAGCAGCTTAGGTGTGTGGGACAAATTAAATCAGCCCCAGCATTTT | CASSLGVWDKLNQPQHF
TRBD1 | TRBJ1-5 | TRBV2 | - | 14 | TGTGCCAGCAGTCCGGGACAGAACAATCAGCCCCAGCATTTT | CASSPGQNNQPQHF
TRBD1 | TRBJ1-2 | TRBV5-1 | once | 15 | TGCGCCAGCAGCACAATCCCGGGACAGGGATATGGCTACACCTTC | CASSTIPGQGYGYTF
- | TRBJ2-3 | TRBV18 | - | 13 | TGTGCCAGCTCACCACGGGTAGACATAGCGCAGTATTTT | CASSPRVDIAQYF
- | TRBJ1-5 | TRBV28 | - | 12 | TGTGCCAGCAGTCTGGGACAATCAGCACCGCATTTT | CASSLGQSAPHF
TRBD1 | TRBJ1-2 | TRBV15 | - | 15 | TGTGCCACCAGCAGGGAAACGGGACAGGGTTATGGCTACACCTTC | CATSRETGQGYGYTF